Each of the 29 T cell receptor beta chains below was sequenced from the same sample in a study of blood T cell repertoires in COVID-19. Sequencing was performed with immunoSEQ multiplex PCR; in TCRdb, only in-frame clones are kept and a portion is missing. The table lists about 200,000 clones, 86% of them singletons. The source material was peripheral blood. The origin of the receptors is an elderly man with acute or convalescent COVID-19.

The genes are TRBV18 and TRBJ2-1; tentatively, D is TRBD2 (6 bases). Germline V gene data show CDR1 as KGHSH and CDR2 as LQKENI. V dropped 4 bases and J dropped 1 base, with 8 bases sitting between them. This CDR3 region has 14 residues. This chain's CDR3 is CASSRLGSYNEQFF. DNA for the CDR3: TGTGCCAGCTCACGACTAGGGTCCTACAATGAGCAGTTCTTC.

Only one count was recorded for this clone. V is TRBV15 and J is TRBJ2-7, with TRBD2 as a possible D gene (6 bases). V gave up 5 bases and J gave up 4 bases, with 9 bases separating them. Germline V gene data show CDR1 as LNHNV and CDR2 as YYDKDF (reference sequence). The CDR3 sequence is 12 residues long. The CDR3 DNA sequence: TGTGCCACCAGCGTTAGCGGTTACGAGCAGTACTTC. Its protein product is CATSVSGYEQYF.

The chain employs TRBV19 and TRBJ2-1; 14 nucleotides match TRBD2. Trimming took 6 bases from V and 9 from J; bases not matched to a gene: 7. Germline values: CDR1 LNHDA, CDR2 SQIVND (reference sequence). This CDR3 region has 15 residues. The CDR3 here is CASRRGLAGVSEQFF. CDR3 in DNA: TGTGCCAGTAGAAGGGGACTAGCGGGAGTCAGTGAGCAGTTCTTC.

This chain joins TRBV24-1 and TRBJ1-2, with no clear D. This CDR3 spans 11 amino acids. Germline-derived CDR1 and CDR2 are KGHDR and SFDVKD. V shed 8 bases and J shed 6 bases, with 9 bases lying between them. CDR3 DNA: TGTGCCACCACGGGTATCGATGGCTACACCTTC. Amino acid sequence: CATTGIDGYTF.

The chain couples TRBV6-2 or TRBV6-3 to TRBJ1-5, with 7 nucleotides matching TRBD1. Trimming took 0 bases from V and 7 from J; bases not matched to a gene: 9. Germline CDR1 MNHEY, CDR2 SVGEGT. This CDR3 region has 16 residues. Written as DNA, the CDR3 is TGTGCCAGCAGTTACTCGGCAGGGGGTCGGAACCAGCCCCAGCATTTT. Its protein is CASSYSAGGRNQPQHF.

This clone has only one observation. This chain connects TRBV6-8 to TRBJ2-2, with 13 bases lining up with TRBD2. Trimming at V came to 4 bases and at J to 7 bases, leaving 18 bases not matched to a gene. This CDR3 spans 20 amino acids. Germline CDR1 and CDR2: MNHGY and SAAAGT. The CDR3 DNA is TGTGCCAGCAGTTCGAAACCGCCCGGGACTAGCGGGAAGTTCAGCGGGGAGCTGTTTTTT. It is translated as CASSSKPPGTSGKFSGELFF.

V gene TRBV24-1 combines with J gene TRBJ2-3, with a weak D call TRBD1 (5 bases). V lost 5 bases to trimming and J lost 2 bases, with 13 bases between them. Germline-derived CDR1 and CDR2 are KGHDR and SFDVKD. The CDR3 has 15 residues. The CDR3 DNA reads TGTGCCACCAGTGCGGCGACAGAAACCACAGATACGCAGTATTTT. Its protein is CATSAATETTDTQYF.

The chain joins TRBV25-1 to TRBJ1-2, with D maybe TRBD1 (5 bases). Trimming shortened V by 3 bases and J by 7 bases, and 12 bases separated the two germline ends. The CDR3 sequence is 13 residues long. Germline V gene data show CDR1 as MGHDK and CDR2 as SYGVNS. Written as DNA, the CDR3 is TGTGCCAGCAGTGAGGGGCAGGGATTTGGCTACACCTTC. It yields the protein CASSEGQGFGYTF.

The chain carries TRBV18 and TRBJ1-1, with D unresolved. CDR1 is KGHSH, CDR2 LQKENI, per germline. The CDR3 is made up of 14 amino acids. Trimming removed 0 bases at V and 1 base at J, with 6 bases between. The CDR3 DNA reads TGTGCCAGCTCACCACCAGCTAAGAACACTGAAGCTTTCTTT. It specifies CASSPPAKNTEAFF. The full variable domain, with the rest looked up from reference TRBV18 and TRBJ1-1, is NAGVMQNPRHLVRRRGQEARLRCSPMKGHSHVYWYRQLPEEGLKFMVYLQKENIIDESGMPKERFSAEFPKEGPSILRIQQVVRGDSAAYFCASSPPAKNTEAFFGQGTRLTVV.

The V gene is TRBV7-2, the J gene TRBJ2-7; 11 nucleotides align to TRBD1. The germline gives CDR1 SGHTA, CDR2 FQGNSA. With 4 bases clipped from V and 2 bases from J, the junction kept 1 base outside the gene matches. This CDR3 comprises 14 residues. CDR3 coding DNA: TGTGCCAGCAGCTGGACAGGGGGCCCCTACGAGCAGTACGTC. It yields the protein CASSWTGGPYEQYV.

The chain recombines TRBV5-1 with TRBJ1-1, with a weak D call TRBD1 (6 bases). This CDR3 contains 18 residues. V was shortened by 0 bases and J by 0 bases, with 18 bases between the two germline ends. Germline V lookup: CDR1 SGHRS, CDR2 YFSETQ. The CDR3 DNA sequence: TGCGCCAGCAGCTTGGGGCCCATTGGGGCAGGGGTGAACACTGAAGCTTTCTTT. Amino acids: CASSLGPIGAGVNTEAFF.

In this sample, this clone turned up a few times. J is TRBJ2-6 and V is TRBV7-9; 9 bases are a match to TRBD1. The junction had 13 bases not matched to a gene; V was cut back by 5 bases and J by 2 bases. In germline, CDR1 is SEHNR, CDR2 FQNEAQ (reference sequence). This CDR3 is built from 19 residues. This CDR3 reads CASSAQHRGRFAGANVLTF. CDR3 in DNA: TGTGCCAGCAGCGCCCAACACAGGGGGCGCTTCGCTGGGGCCAACGTCCTGACTTTC.

The rearrangement joins TRBV18 to TRBJ2-2; tentatively, D is TRBD2 (5 bases). CDR3 length equals 16 residues. Deletions cut 1 base from V and 2 bases from J, with 11 bases between. The germline gives CDR1 KGHSH, CDR2 LQKENI. The CDR3 region is CASSPRAGSNTGELFF. In DNA, the CDR3 is TGTGCCAGCTCACCACGGGCGGGCTCCAACACCGGGGAGCTGTTTTTT.

This chain connects TRBV6-2 or TRBV6-3 to TRBJ2-1; D is uncertain. Germline V gene lookup returns CDR1 MNHEY and CDR2 SVGEGT. The CDR3 spans 17 residues. Trimming shortened V by 5 bases and J by 3 bases, and 20 bases separated the two germline ends. The DNA for the CDR3 is TGTGCCAGCAGTACCCTACCGGGTGCACGAAACTACAATGAGCAGTTCTTC. Translating it yields CASSTLPGARNYNEQFF.

The V and J genes are TRBV27 and TRBJ2-7; tentatively, D is TRBD1 (5 bases). V was pared by 5 bases and J by 0 bases, with 20 bases between. There are 17 residues in the CDR3. Germline values: CDR1 MNHEY, CDR2 SMNVEV (reference sequence). As DNA, the CDR3 is TGTGCCAGCAGTCCACCGGGCACAGGCGCCTTCTCCTACGAGCAGTACTTC. Translation gives CASSPPGTGAFSYEQYF.

This chain connects TRBV4-2 to TRBJ2-2, with 10 bases that match TRBD2. V was clipped by 2 bases and J by 0 bases; unmatched bases: 3. The CDR3 contains 17 residues. The V gene's germline CDR1 is LGHNA and CDR2 YNFKEQ. The CDR3: CASSQRLAGTNTGELFF. As DNA, the CDR3 is TGTGCCAGCAGCCAACGACTAGCGGGTACGAACACCGGGGAGCTGTTTTTT.

This chain joins TRBV20-1 and TRBJ2-5, with D hard to call. The V end lost 6 bases, the J end lost 5 bases, and 7 bases lay between the germline ends. This CDR3 is built from 10 residues. Germline CDR1 DFQATT, CDR2 SNEGSKA (reference sequence). The CDR3 region is CSAEAETQYF. CDR3 bases: TGCAGTGCCGAAGCTGAGACCCAGTACTTC.

V usage is TRBV9 and J usage is TRBJ2-5; TRBD1 aligns across 11 bases. This CDR3 comprises 16 residues. Unmatched junction bases numbered 9, after V lost 3 bases and J lost 5 bases. Germline assignment: CDR1 SGDLS and CDR2 YYNGEE. DNA of the CDR3: TGTGCCAGCAGCGAGTCCGGGACAGGGGGACGGGAGACCCAGTACTTC. Translated: CASSESGTGGRETQYF.

The chain carries TRBV5-4 and TRBJ2-1; a weak D match, TRBD2 (6 bases). CDR3 size: 14 residues. Germline loops: CDR1 SGHNT, CDR2 YYREEE (reference sequence). V was pared by 6 bases and J by 8 bases, with 18 bases between. This CDR3 is CASTNSPREDEQFF. CDR3 nucleotides: TGTGCCAGCACCAATTCGCCCAGGGAGGATGAGCAGTTCTTC.

This chain links TRBV7-3 with TRBJ2-5; D perhaps matches TRBD2 (5 bases). CDR1 SGHTA and CDR2 FQGTGA come from the germline V gene. The CDR3 sequence is 17 residues long. V was shortened by 3 bases and J by 0 bases, with 17 bases between the two germline ends. The CDR3 reads CASSFIFVGADQETQYF. The CDR3 bases are TGTGCCAGCAGCTTCATTTTTGTGGGAGCCGACCAAGAGACCCAGTACTTC.

V usage is TRBV11-2 and J usage is TRBJ2-3, with D hard to call. V shed 5 bases and J shed 0 bases, with 9 bases lying between them. Germline V gene data show CDR1 as SGHAT and CDR2 as FQNNGV. The CDR3 runs 14 residues. As DNA, the CDR3 is TGTGCCAGCAGCCCCCTGACTAGCACAGATACGCAGTATTTT. Protein sequence: CASSPLTSTDTQYF.

The V gene is TRBV14, the J gene TRBJ1-2; the match to TRBD1 covers 12 bases. Trimming removed 4 bases from V and 8 bases from J; junction bases left unmatched: 5. Germline values: CDR1 SGHDN, CDR2 FVKESK. This CDR3 is built from 14 residues. CDR3 coding DNA: TGTGCCAGCAGCCGGGACAGGGGGCAAGAAGGCTACACCTTC. Translating it yields CASSRDRGQEGYTF.

Regarding this clone: At the DNA level, this CDR3 is encoded by other sequences in the same sample as well. The rearrangement uses TRBV5-1 and TRBJ2-2; D remains unclear. Trimming cost V 1 base and J 2 bases, with 3 bases left between them. Looked up from germline, CDR1 is SGHRS and CDR2 is YFSETQ. The CDR3 contains 13 residues. In DNA, the CDR3 is TGCGCCAGCAGCTTGACTAACACCGGGGAGCTGTTTTTT. It codes for CASSLTNTGELFF.

The J gene is TRBJ2-4, the V gene TRBV29-1; D unclear. Trimming shortened V by 3 bases and J by 3 bases, and 9 bases separated the two germline ends. The CDR3 is 13 amino acids. The germline gives CDR1 SQVTM, CDR2 ANQGSEA. The CDR3 DNA is TGCAGCGTTGATAGCACCAACAAAAACATTCAGTACTTC. Translated: CSVDSTNKNIQYF.

This chain links TRBV12-3 or TRBV12-4 with TRBJ2-2; 7 nucleotides align to TRBD1. This CDR3 comprises 12 residues. The ends lost 7 bases at V and 4 bases at J; junction bases unmatched: 0. The CDR3 protein is CASKGATGELFF. The DNA of the CDR3 is TGTGCCAGCAAGGGGGCCACCGGGGAGCTGTTTTTT.

This clone was found a few times. The chain combines TRBV28 with TRBJ1-4; a possible D gene is TRBD1 (6 bases). V was trimmed by 5 bases and J by 10 bases, leaving 17 bases between them. Germline assignment: CDR1 MDHEN and CDR2 SYDVKM. The CDR3 totals 14 residues. This chain's CDR3 is CASSLRGTGGKLFF. CDR3 nucleotides: TGTGCCAGCAGTCTGAGGGGGACGGGGGGAAAACTGTTTTTT.

The chain recombines TRBV12-3 or TRBV12-4 with TRBJ1-1; maybe TRBD1 (5 bases). Trimming took 1 base from V and 7 from J, leaving 10 bases between them. There are 13 residues in the CDR3. CDR3 nucleotides: TGTGCCAGCAGTTTAGGGGGCAGGAGTGAAGCTTTCTTT. Protein product: CASSLGGRSEAFF.

The chain recombines TRBV5-1 with TRBJ2-7; possibly TRBD2 for D (6 bases). This CDR3 is 14 amino acids long. Germline loops: CDR1 SGHRS, CDR2 YFSETQ. The V gene lost 3 bases and the J gene lost 3 bases, with 13 bases spanning the gap. CDR3 in DNA: TGCGCCAGCAGCTCCTCCGGGACTCACTACGAGCAGTACTTC. Amino acids: CASSSSGTHYEQYF.

Notes on this clone: The sample contains more than one DNA sequence encoding this CDR3. This chain connects TRBV7-2 to TRBJ1-1; TRBD1 agrees at 8 bases. In germline, CDR1 is SGHTA, CDR2 FQGNSA. The CDR3 spans 14 residues. The V gene end was trimmed by 5 bases and the J gene end by 4 bases; junction bases not matched to a gene: 6. DNA of the CDR3: TGTGCCAGCAGCCCCGGACAGGGAGGCACTGAAGCTTTCTTT. Translation: CASSPGQGGTEAFF.